Below, one TCR beta chain is given with its context. The data stem from a study of blood T cell repertoires in COVID-19. Study-wide context: The study drew acute and convalescent COVID-19 samples from the United States, Italy and Spain.

Sequencing used immunoSEQ multiplex PCR; TCRdb keeps in-frame clones, though not all of them. Of roughly 290,000 clones listed, approximately 91% are singletons. This receptor was taken from a woman aged 55 to 70 with acute or convalescent COVID-19. The sequenced sample consisted of peripheral blood.

In DNA form, the CDR3 reads TGTGCCAGCAGTTACAGACAGCACACTGAAGCTTTCTTT. This encodes CASSYRQHTEAFF. The chain carries TRBV6-5 and TRBJ1-1, with a tentative D call TRBD1 (5 bases). Germline CDR1 MNHEY, CDR2 SVGAGI. This CDR3 comprises 13 residues. V was trimmed by 2 bases and J by 3 bases, leaving 7 bases between them.